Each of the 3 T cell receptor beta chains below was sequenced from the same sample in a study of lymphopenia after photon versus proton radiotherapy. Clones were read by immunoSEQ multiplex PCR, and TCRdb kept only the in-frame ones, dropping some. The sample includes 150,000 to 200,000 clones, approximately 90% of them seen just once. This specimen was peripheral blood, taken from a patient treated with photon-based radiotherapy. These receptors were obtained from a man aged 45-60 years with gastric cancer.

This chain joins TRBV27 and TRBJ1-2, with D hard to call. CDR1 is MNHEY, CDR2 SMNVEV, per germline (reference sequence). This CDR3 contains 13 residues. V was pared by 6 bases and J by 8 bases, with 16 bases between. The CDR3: CASSLNRVTGYTF. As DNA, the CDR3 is TGTGCCAGCAGCCTAAATCGGGTTACAGGCTACACCTTC.

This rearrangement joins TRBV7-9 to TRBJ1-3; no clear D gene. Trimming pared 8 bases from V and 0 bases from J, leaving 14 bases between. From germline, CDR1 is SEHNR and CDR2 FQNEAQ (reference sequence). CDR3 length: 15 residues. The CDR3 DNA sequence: TGTGCCAGCCTGCCAACAAGTACCTCTGGAAACACCATATATTTT. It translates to CASLPTSTSGNTIYF.

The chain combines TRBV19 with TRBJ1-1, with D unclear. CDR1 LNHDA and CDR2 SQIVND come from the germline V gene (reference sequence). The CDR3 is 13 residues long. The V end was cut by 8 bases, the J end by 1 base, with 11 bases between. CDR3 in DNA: TGTGCCAGTGCTCAGCAACCGAACACTGAAGCTTTCTTT. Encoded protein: CASAQQPNTEAFF.